This T cell receptor beta chain came from a study of PD-1 blockade in classical Hodgkin lymphoma. Each patient experienced a relapse that followed autologous stem cell transplantation, and brentuximab vedotin exposure varied. V was pared by 0 bases and J by 7 bases, with 7 bases of the junction left unmatched. The CDR3 has 16 residues. Germline CDR1 reads SGHRS; CDR2 reads YFSETQ. About this clone itself: Its cognate antigen is unknown.

Whole-study results and caveats: Newly diagnosed patients had diversity similar to the baseline diversity of complete responders. Repertoire differences have undefined causes, possibly disease activity or prior therapy. Before treatment, TCR diversity in newly diagnosed patients was reportedly lower than in healthy donors. Anyone who began nivolumab under 1 year after ASCT was excluded.

Data came from immunoSEQ multiplex PCR; TCRdb stores just in-frame clones and leaves some out. Counted here are about 98,000 clones, around 81% occurring once; the ten biggest clones make up about 15%. This receptor was obtained from a human donor with classical Hodgkin lymphoma. The chain carries TRBV5-1 and TRBJ1-3; 10 bases fit TRBD1. The source material was peripheral blood mononuclear cells (PBMCs), sampled before the second cycle of nivolumab. As DNA, the CDR3 is TGCGCCAGCAGCTTGGGACCGGGACAGGGGAGGAACACCATATATTTT. It yields the protein CASSLGPGQGRNTIYF.